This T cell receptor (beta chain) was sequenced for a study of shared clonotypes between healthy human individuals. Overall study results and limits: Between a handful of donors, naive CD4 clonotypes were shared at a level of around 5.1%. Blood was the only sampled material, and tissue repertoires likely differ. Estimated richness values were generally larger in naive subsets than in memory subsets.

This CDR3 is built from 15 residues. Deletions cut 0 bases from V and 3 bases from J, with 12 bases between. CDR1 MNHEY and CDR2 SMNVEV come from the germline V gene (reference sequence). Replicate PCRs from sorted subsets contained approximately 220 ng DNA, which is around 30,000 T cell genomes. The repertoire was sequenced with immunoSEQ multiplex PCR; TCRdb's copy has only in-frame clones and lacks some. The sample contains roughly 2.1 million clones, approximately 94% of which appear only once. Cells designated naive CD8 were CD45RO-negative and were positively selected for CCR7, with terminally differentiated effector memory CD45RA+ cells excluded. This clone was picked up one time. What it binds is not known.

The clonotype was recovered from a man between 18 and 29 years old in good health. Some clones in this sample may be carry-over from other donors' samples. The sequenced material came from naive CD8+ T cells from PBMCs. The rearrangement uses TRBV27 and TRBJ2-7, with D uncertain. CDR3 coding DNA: TGTGCCAGCAGTTTATCGTTCGGAACCCTCTACGAGCAGTACTTC. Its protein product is CASSLSFGTLYEQYF.